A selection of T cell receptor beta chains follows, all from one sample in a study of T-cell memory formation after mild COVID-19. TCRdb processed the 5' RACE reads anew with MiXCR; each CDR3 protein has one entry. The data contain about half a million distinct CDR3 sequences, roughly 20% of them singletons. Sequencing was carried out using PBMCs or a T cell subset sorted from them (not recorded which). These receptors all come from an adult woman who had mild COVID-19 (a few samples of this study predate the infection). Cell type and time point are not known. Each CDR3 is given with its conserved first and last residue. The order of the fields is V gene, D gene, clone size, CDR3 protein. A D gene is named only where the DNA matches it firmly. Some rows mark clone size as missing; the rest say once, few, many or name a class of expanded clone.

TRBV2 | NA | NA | CAGRDPSTDTQYF
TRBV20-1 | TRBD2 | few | CSAPVAGDGYNEQFF
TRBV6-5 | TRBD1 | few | CASTAGVGQGQPQHF
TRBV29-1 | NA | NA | CSVSKLKLPETGNEQFF
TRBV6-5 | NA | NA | CASRSQTGPSGNTIYF
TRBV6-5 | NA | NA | CASSYSGTGAGNTIYF
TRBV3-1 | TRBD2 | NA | CASSHGLAGGRFDGELFF
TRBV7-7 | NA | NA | CASSHRESGTGELFF
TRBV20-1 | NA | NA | CSAQTGYYGYTF
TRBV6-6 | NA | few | CASSYGGRDSYEQYF
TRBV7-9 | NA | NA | CASSLGGPRDNEQFF